This T cell receptor beta chain was recovered during a study of blood T cell repertoires in COVID-19. Overall study context: Whether acute or convalescent, the COVID-19 samples came from the United States, Italy and Spain.

Researchers sorted participants into cohorts using their self-reported clinical history. The study recruited exposed participants who had met a COVID-19 case within 2 weeks before entry. Data came from immunoSEQ multiplex PCR; TCRdb stores just in-frame clones and leaves some out. Among about 350,000 clones listed, roughly 86% were seen once. The CDR3 is made up of 18 amino acids. Germline trimming cut 0 bases from V and 2 bases from J; bases unmatched to any gene: 8. From germline, CDR1 is SGHDT and CDR2 YYEEEE. Sequencing was performed on PBMCs or T cells enriched from blood (not recorded which). The rearrangement joins TRBV5-6 to TRBJ1-6, with 7 positions matching TRBD1. This clonotype was obtained from a woman younger than 45 who had been exposed to COVID-19. This CDR3 is CASSLVSAGGAYNSPLHF. In DNA, the CDR3 is TGTGCCAGCAGCTTGGTATCGGCAGGGGGTGCCTATAATTCACCCCTCCACTTT. Drawing the rest from reference TRBV5-6 and TRBJ1-6, the complete variable domain is DAGVTQSPTHLIKTRGQQVTLRCSPKSGHDTVSWYQQALGQGPQFIFQYYEEEERQRGNFPDRFSGHQFPNYSSELNVNALLLGDSALYLCASSLVSAGGAYNSPLHFGNGTRLTVT.